The 19 T cell receptor beta chains in this list originate from one sample, sequenced in a study of blood T cells in healthy people across ages. A sample-barcoded 5' primer and a J-beta primer mix were used in a second PCR of about 7 to 12 cycles. TCRdb reprocessed the 5' RACE reads via MiXCR and lists one record per CDR3 protein. This table holds roughly 900,000 distinct CDR3 sequences, around 46% found once. The source material was blood. These receptors all stem from a man aged 25-40 years in good health.

This clonotype was picked up a small number of times. The J gene is TRBJ1-2, the V gene TRBV29-1; D remains ambiguous. This CDR3 has 14 amino acids. V dropped 0 bases and J dropped 8 bases, with 16 bases sitting between them. Germline V gene sequence: CDR1 SQVTM, CDR2 ANQGSEA. Here the CDR3 DNA reads TGCAGCGTTGAAGATTGGGTAGGGCCGAGGGGCTACACCTTC. Translated, it gives CSVEDWVGPRGYTF.

This chain uses TRBV29-1 with TRBJ2-7; 7 bases are a match to TRBD1. The length of the CDR3 is 13 residues. V lost 3 bases to trimming and J lost 1 base; unmatched junction nucleotides: 3. Germline V gene sequence: CDR1 SQVTM, CDR2 ANQGSEA. The CDR3 DNA is TGCAGCGTTGACGGGACAGATTCCTACGAGCAGTACTTC. Protein: CSVDGTDSYEQYF.

This sequence joins TRBV6-5 and TRBJ2-1; D not resolved. V was cut by 6 bases and J by 7 bases, with 16 bases left in between. CDR3 length: 14 residues. The germline CDR1 and CDR2 sequences are MNHEY and SVGAGI. CDR3 nucleotide sequence: TGTGCCAGCAGGGCGCGAGGAAGGGAAAATGAGCAGTTCTTC. It codes for CASRARGRENEQFF.

This chain connects TRBV18 to TRBJ1-1, with D perhaps matching TRBD1 (6 bases). V lost 5 bases to trimming and J lost 2 bases, with 18 bases between them. CDR3 length equals 16 residues. Germline V lookup: CDR1 KGHSH, CDR2 LQKENI. The DNA for the CDR3 is TGTGCCAGCTCAACCACGCAACAGGGTTTAAACACTGAAGCTTTCTTT. It is translated as CASSTTQQGLNTEAFF. The full variable domain, rest sourced from reference TRBV18 and TRBJ1-1, is NAGVMQNPRHLVRRRGQEARLRCSPMKGHSHVYWYRQLPEEGLKFMVYLQKENIIDESGMPKERFSAEFPKEGPSILRIQQVVRGDSAAYFCASSTTQQGLNTEAFFGQGTRLTVV.

V gene TRBV2 combines with J gene TRBJ1-5; D is perhaps TRBD1 (5 bases). V lost 6 bases and J 6 bases, leaving 9 bases between the germline ends. Germline V gives CDR1 SNHLY, CDR2 FYNNEI. This CDR3 is 12 amino acids long. The DNA of the CDR3 is TGTGCCAGCAGGACAGTTACTCAGCCCCAGCATTTT. Its translation is CASRTVTQPQHF.

With regard to this clonotype: Its ends do not fully match the called genes, so a read error is possible. This chain connects TRBV4-1 to TRBJ2-4; 8 bases map to TRBD1. Gene TRBJ2-5 matches the end of the DNA better, so the J call may be wrong. The CDR3 runs to 14 residues. Germline CDR1 reads MGHRA; CDR2 reads YSYEKL. The CDR3 spells CASSQWTGQGTQYF. The CDR3 DNA reads as TGCGCCAGCAGCCAGTGGACAGGGCAAGGGACCCAGTACTTC.

The chain combines TRBV27 with TRBJ2-4, with TRBD1 as a possible D gene (5 bases). This CDR3 is built from 16 residues. V dropped 4 bases and J dropped 0 bases, with 13 bases sitting between them. Germline V lookup: CDR1 MNHEY, CDR2 SMNVEV (reference sequence). The CDR3 sequence: CASSSGQNLAKNIQYF. Written as DNA, the CDR3 is TGTGCCAGCAGTTCCGGACAAAACTTAGCCAAAAACATTCAGTACTTC.

This chain connects TRBV28 to TRBJ2-3, with 7 positions matching TRBD1. This CDR3 has 17 amino acids. V was pared by 4 bases and J by 3 bases, with 13 bases of the junction left unmatched. Germline V CDR1 and CDR2: MDHEN, SYDVKM. The CDR3 protein is CASSSPEPGQPTDTQYF. CDR3 nucleotide sequence: TGTGCCAGCAGTTCCCCGGAACCGGGACAGCCTACAGATACGCAGTATTTT.

This clonotype occurred many times. Since a much larger clone is just one base distant, this may be a read error. This rearrangement joins TRBV28 to TRBJ2-7; possible D gene TRBD2, 6 bases. V was clipped by 2 bases and J by 5 bases, with 13 bases between them. The CDR3 spans 14 residues. CDR1 MDHEN and CDR2 SYDVKM come from the germline V gene. CDR3 region: CASSLSAGSHEQYF. The CDR3 DNA follows: TGTGCCAGCAGTTTAAGCGCGGGGTCCCACGAGCAGTACTTC.

The V call is TRBV5-1, the J call TRBJ2-1, with a possible D match to TRBD2 (5 bases). CDR3 size: 13 residues. Trimming stripped 0 bases from V and 8 bases from J, with 9 bases between. Germline assignment: CDR1 SGHRS and CDR2 YFSETQ. CDR3 protein: CASSLVREDEQFF. CDR3 nucleotides: TGCGCCAGCAGCTTGGTTCGGGAAGATGAGCAGTTCTTC.

The rearrangement links TRBV29-1 to TRBJ2-1, with 12 bases aligning to TRBD2. The V segment lost 2 bases and the J segment 6 bases; nucleotides outside the gene matches: 11. The CDR3 has 17 amino acids. Germline V gene sequence: CDR1 SQVTM, CDR2 ANQGSEA. CDR3 nucleotide sequence: TGCAGCGTTGAAAATCCGAAACTAGCGGGGGGTGGCAATGAGCAGTTCTTC. Translation gives CSVENPKLAGGGNEQFF.

The rearrangement links TRBV27 to TRBJ2-7, with 9 bases lining up with TRBD1. CDR3 size: 16 residues. The J segment lost 1 base and the V segment lost 6 bases, leaving 10 bases of the junction unmatched. From germline, CDR1 is MNHEY and CDR2 SMNVEV (reference sequence). The CDR3 region is CASSELGGTGSYEQYF. Here the CDR3 DNA reads TGTGCCAGCAGCGAACTCGGGGGGACAGGGTCCTACGAGCAGTACTTC.

The chain has TRBV7-9 and TRBJ1-2, with D perhaps TRBD1 (5 bases). The germline V gene has CDR1 SEHNR and CDR2 FQNEAQ (reference sequence). Trimming removed 5 bases from V and 3 bases from J, with 16 bases in between. This CDR3 comprises 15 residues. The CDR3 is CASSAVGQGDYGYTF. The CDR3 nucleotides are TGTGCCAGCAGCGCCGTAGGGCAGGGCGACTATGGCTACACCTTC. Full variable domain (remainder filled in from reference TRBV7-9 and TRBJ1-2): DTGVSQNPRHKITKRGQNVTFRCDPISEHNRLYWYRQTLGQGPEFLTYFQNEAQLEKSRLLSDRFSAERPKGSFSTLEIQRTEQGDSAMYLCASSAVGQGDYGYTFGSGTRLTVV.

The chain combines TRBV20-1 with TRBJ2-3; 8 positions agree with TRBD2. Per the germline V gene, CDR1 is DFQATT and CDR2 is SNEGSKA (reference sequence). This CDR3 has 17 amino acids. The V and J ends lost 0 bases and 2 bases, in that order; junction bases with no gene match: 10. Here the CDR3 DNA reads TGCAGTGCTAGAGATGTGTCGGGGGGGTCGTACACAGATACGCAGTATTTT. Translation gives CSARDVSGGSYTDTQYF.

The gene calls are TRBV27 and TRBJ2-1, with no clear D. V shed 6 bases and J shed 4 bases, with 19 bases lying between them. The CDR3 runs 16 residues. Germline V gene lookup returns CDR1 MNHEY and CDR2 SMNVEV (reference sequence). The CDR3 sequence: CASSPGLQYGYNEQFF. For the CDR3, the DNA is TGTGCCAGCAGCCCCGGGCTTCAATATGGGTACAATGAGCAGTTCTTC.

The chain couples TRBV5-4 to TRBJ2-4, with D possibly TRBD2 on 6 matching bases. The CDR3 extends over 12 amino acids. CDR1 is SGHNT, CDR2 YYREEE, per germline (reference sequence). The ends were cut back, 0 bases at V and 13 bases at J, with 11 bases in the middle. The CDR3 sequence: CASSLVPGEQYF. The CDR3 DNA follows: TGTGCCAGCAGCTTGGTACCGGGGGAGCAGTACTTC.

The J gene is TRBJ2-2, the V gene TRBV20-1; a possible D gene is TRBD1 (6 bases). V lost 7 bases and J 1 base, leaving 13 bases between the germline ends. The CDR3 length is 14 residues. The germline V gene encodes CDR1 DFQATT and CDR2 SNEGSKA (reference sequence). CDR3 protein: CSVPDRMNTGELFF. CDR3 nucleotides: TGCAGTGTCCCAGACAGGATGAACACCGGGGAGCTGTTTTTT.

This sequence joins TRBV24-1 and TRBJ2-2; no definite D call. This CDR3 region has 15 residues. V was pared by 4 bases and J by 3 bases, with 11 bases between. Germline V gives CDR1 KGHDR, CDR2 SFDVKD. CDR3 loop: CATSERQADTGELFF. The CDR3 coding sequence is TGTGCCACCAGTGAGCGTCAGGCTGACACCGGGGAGCTGTTTTTT.

The chain carries TRBV11-1 and TRBJ2-4; tentatively, D is TRBD2 (6 bases). Germline V gene data show CDR1 as SGHAT and CDR2 as FQDESV (reference sequence). The CDR3 contains 15 residues. V dropped 3 bases and J dropped 6 bases, with 15 bases sitting between them. The CDR3 nucleotides read TGTGCCAGCAGCTTTGACTACCGGGGGACAAACATTCAGTACTTC. Its protein product is CASSFDYRGTNIQYF.